This TCR beta chain was sequenced in a study of cytomegalovirus exposure and HLA in healthy donors. The study, taken as a whole, reports: In a later analysis, DRB1 alleles had the most associated TCRs; HLA-C alleles the fewest. In vitro checks showed that a few CMV-associated chains really do target CMV antigens.

This CDR3 spans 15 amino acids. V gave up 0 bases and J gave up 4 bases, with 14 bases separating them. Germline values: CDR1 SGHRS, CDR2 YFSETQ. In nominal health when sampled, donors likely had unrecorded immune exposures nonetheless. The PCR had 60 Vbeta and 13 Jbeta primers. Repertoires were generated with immunoSEQ multiplex PCR, while TCRdb's copy carries only in-frame clones and drops some. The data contain 60,000 to 90,000 clones, roughly 67% of them singletons. On this clone: What it recognizes is unknown.

The chain combines TRBV5-1 with TRBJ2-7; D may be TRBD1 (6 bases). The TCR was taken from a man aged 35 to 55 in good health and CMV-seropositive. The sequenced material came from PBMCs. CDR3 loop: CASSLGQASRYEQYF. CDR3 sequence (DNA): TGCGCCAGCAGCTTGGGACAGGCCTCCAGGTACGAGCAGTACTTC.